This TCR beta chain was captured in a study of CD8 T cells in ankylosing spondylitis (dated by TCRdb to the late 2010s). Regarding the complete study: The study profiled T cell receptor beta repertoires in healthy donors and ankylosing spondylitis patients to find disease-linked TCR variants. The full study cohort comprised about 23 ankylosing spondylitis patients and approximately 100 healthy donors. Peripheral blood samples were taken, and synovial fluid was additionally collected from ankylosing spondylitis patients.

Instrument used: Illumina HiSeq 2500. Quantitative 5'-RACE with molecular barcodes was the method used to prepare the TCR beta libraries. Per the original workflow: Disease-linked TCR variants were identified with a new computational method built on a probabilistic model of VDJ rearrangement. Using fastp at Q25 and MiXCR, TCRdb reprocessed the public reads and kept productive beta chains. Duplicate CDR3 protein sequences are folded into a single record with the most common DNA and genes. The authors' filters were not applied to this entry. This sample comprises 250,000 to 350,000 distinct CDR3 sequences, roughly 20% of them detected only once. Clones ranked in the top ten supply 7.8% of the sample. Study-level results and caveats: A CD8+ phenotype was shown by the disease-linked clones, which were found at relatively low frequencies in peripheral blood. A TCR beta motif of roughly 8 highly homologous amino acid variants appeared characteristic of blood from ankylosing spondylitis patients. The disease-linked clones were reported as significantly enriched in matched synovial fluid samples from ankylosing spondylitis patients. Some of the motif variants had been reported before in the synovial fluid and blood of reactive arthritis patients, a finding that suggests common disease-initiation mechanisms.

The CDR3 goes from the cysteine to the phenylalanine over 12 residues. Just CDR3 DNA is preserved here, 36 bases in frame from base 1. Between the V and J ends, shortened by 6 bases and 6 bases respectively, the junction contains 12 bases. The germline V gene encodes CDR1 SQVTM and CDR2 ANQGSEA. About this clonotype itself: The antigen it recognizes is unknown. A much larger clonotype is one base distant, so this may be a read error.

The sequence was obtained from a male donor with ankylosing spondylitis or in good health (not recorded which). Sequencing was done on a sample of blood, either unsorted or a sorted T cell fraction (not recorded which). The chain is encoded by TRBV29-1 joined to TRBJ2-1; the D gene is not confidently resolved. The CDR3 reads as follows: CSVIRAVNEQFF. The DNA sequence reads TGCAGCGTGATACGGGCGGTCAATGAGCAGTTCTTC.